The 31 T cell receptor beta chains listed next were all sequenced from one sample in a study of T cells in localized non-small cell lung cancer. This table comes from immunoSEQ multiplex PCR, and its TCRdb copy is limited to in-frame clones, with some not included. The table includes 2,500 to 3,000 clones, about 20% detected once. Sequenced here: lung tumor tissue, sampled before any cancer treatment. The source is a male donor aged 60 or over with stage II squamous cell lung carcinoma.

This clone has only a few counts. V gene TRBV6-8 combines with J gene TRBJ2-1; a possible D gene is TRBD1 (6 bases). This CDR3 is 12 amino acids long. In germline, CDR1 is MNHGY, CDR2 SAAAGT. V lost 10 bases to trimming and J lost 6 bases, with 13 bases between them. This CDR3 is CAIRAGVNEQFF. Here the CDR3 DNA reads TGTGCCATCAGGGCAGGGGTCAATGAGCAGTTCTTC.

This clone was observed a handful of times. The genes are TRBV1 and TRBJ1-1; TRBD1, the D gene given by the table, was not confirmed from the DNA. TRBV1 is deemed a pseudogene. The CDR3 consists of 15 residues. The CDR3 DNA follows: TGCACCAGCAGCCAATTTAAACAGGGGGCCACTGAAGCTTTCTTT. Its translation: CTSSQFKQGATEAFF.

V is TRBV15 and J is TRBJ2-7; D not certain. The V gene's germline CDR1 is LNHNV and CDR2 YYDKDF (reference sequence). V was clipped by 1 base and J by 2 bases, with 9 bases between them. The CDR3 has 14 amino acids. DNA for the CDR3: TGTGCCACCAGCAGAGGAGAACGTACCTACGAGCAGTACTTC. This sequence encodes CATSRGERTYEQYF.

This clone has a handful of counts. This sequence joins TRBV6-8 and TRBJ1-3, with D possibly TRBD1 on 5 matching bases. The germline CDR1 and CDR2 sequences are MNHGY and SAAAGT. The V end was cut by 6 bases, the J end by 0 bases, with 15 bases between. This CDR3 comprises 16 residues. The CDR3 DNA reads TGTGCCAGCAGGAGAGCTCAGGGATCCTCTGGAAACACCATATATTTT. It specifies CASRRAQGSSGNTIYF.

This clone turned up a few times. The V gene is TRBV11-3, the J gene TRBJ1-1; 10 bases agree with TRBD1. The CDR3 has 16 residues. CDR1 and CDR2 (germline): SGHNT, YENEEA. V lost 3 bases and J lost 0; bases outside the gene matches: 4. CDR3 in DNA: TGTGCCAGCAGCTTGACAGGGGGCGGCATGAACACTGAAGCTTTCTTT. It yields the protein CASSLTGGGMNTEAFF.

This clone has more than one count but fewer than ten. The V gene is TRBV6-8, the J gene TRBJ2-2; D is possibly TRBD1 or TRBD2 (6 bases each). Germline CDR1 MNHGY, CDR2 SAAAGT. The CDR3 is made up of 14 amino acids. This CDR3 is CGGGGELWTGELFF. CDR3 in DNA: TGTGGAGGAGGGGGTGAACTTTGGACCGGGGAGCTGTTTTTT.

This clone was observed at least ten times. The V gene is TRBV7-1, the J gene TRBJ1-5; no reliable D call. TRBV7-1 is an ORF, and what it does is uncertain. V was shortened by 5 bases and J by 2 bases, with 7 bases between the two germline ends. The CDR3 is 13 residues long. The CDR3 reads CASSRDRNQPQHF. CDR3 DNA: TGTGCCAGCAGCCGCGATCGCAATCAGCCCCAGCATTTT.

This chain links TRBV1 with TRBJ2-3; TRBD1, the D gene given by the table, was not confirmed from the DNA. TRBV1 corresponds to a pseudogene. This CDR3 contains 20 residues. DNA for the CDR3: TGCGCCAGCAGCCAAGAAGTGGATGTTGCAGGGCTTGTTGTAACAGATACGCAGTATTTT. Its translation: CASSQEVDVAGLVVTDTQYF.

By frequency in the sample, this clone is large (0.1 to 1%). This sequence joins TRBV11-3 and TRBJ2-3; the D call may be TRBD1 or TRBD2 (5 bases each). Germline lookup yields CDR1 SGHNT and CDR2 YENEEA. V dropped 1 base and J dropped 5 bases, with 10 bases sitting between them. The CDR3 loop spans 14 amino acids. This CDR3 reads CASSLGGAVDTQYF. The CDR3 DNA reads TGTGCCAGCAGCTTAGGAGGGGCGGTAGATACGCAGTATTTT.

The chain is built from TRBV15 and TRBJ2-7; D perhaps matches TRBD1 (6 bases). Germline CDR1 reads LNHNV; CDR2 reads YYDKDF (reference sequence). Trimming left V 0 bases short and J 4 bases short, with 10 bases between. This CDR3 is 14 amino acids long. CDR3 protein: CATSRDTGTYEQYF. In nucleotides, the CDR3 is TGTGCCACCAGCAGAGATACCGGGACATACGAGCAGTACTTC.

The chain is built from TRBV28 and TRBJ1-5, with D possibly being TRBD1 (5 bases). V shed 6 bases and J shed 7 bases, with 13 bases lying between them. The CDR3 extends over 13 amino acids. Germline V lookup: CDR1 MDHEN, CDR2 SYDVKM. CDR3 amino acids: CASRWGVGQPQHF. CDR3 in DNA: TGTGCCAGCAGATGGGGGGTCGGGCAGCCCCAGCATTTT.

The rearrangement links TRBV28 to TRBJ1-4, with 8 bases aligning to TRBD1. The germline V gene has CDR1 MDHEN and CDR2 SYDVKM. The CDR3 has 13 residues. After removal of 10 bases from V and 5 bases from J, the junction contained 6 bases not matched to a gene. This CDR3 is CATEDRANEKLFF. The DNA for the CDR3 is TGTGCCACCGAGGACAGGGCCAATGAAAAACTGTTTTTT.

This clone is classed as medium-sized. V usage is TRBV6-8 and J usage is TRBJ2-7; TRBD2 matches at 7 bases. Per the germline V gene, CDR1 is MNHGY and CDR2 is SAAAGT. Trimming cost V 6 bases and J 1 base; bases outside gene matches: 6. The CDR3 spans 14 residues. The CDR3 DNA is TGTGCCAGCAGCCGGGGAGGGACGTCCTACGAGCAGTACTTC. Translation: CASSRGGTSYEQYF.

This chain joins TRBV25-1 and TRBJ2-7; 8 bases line up with TRBD1. Unmatched junction bases numbered 6, after V lost 7 bases and J lost 4 bases. CDR3 length: 13 residues. Germline V gives CDR1 MGHDK, CDR2 SYGVNS. The CDR3 bases are TGTGCCAGCACCGGACAGGGTTTGTACGAGCAGTACTTC. It specifies CASTGQGLYEQYF.

The chain is built from TRBV11-3 and TRBJ2-2, with a weak D call TRBD1 (6 bases). The germline V gene encodes CDR1 SGHNT and CDR2 YENEEA. V lost 2 bases to trimming and J lost 6 bases, with 13 bases between them. The CDR3 loop spans 15 amino acids. This CDR3 is CASSLFTGPAGELFF. The DNA for the CDR3 is TGTGCCAGCAGCTTATTCACAGGGCCGGCCGGGGAGCTGTTTTTT.

This chain links TRBV30 with TRBJ2-1; D not resolved. The V gene lost 3 bases and the J gene lost 4 bases, with 7 bases spanning the gap. Germline V gives CDR1 GTSNPN, CDR2 SVGIG (reference sequence). CDR3 size: 12 residues. The CDR3 spells CAWSRGYNEQFF. The CDR3 DNA is TGTGCCTGGAGCCGCGGATACAATGAGCAGTTCTTC.

The V call is TRBV11-3, the J call TRBJ2-5; 9 bases fit TRBD2. CDR1 and CDR2 (germline): SGHNT, YENEEA. The CDR3 is 16 amino acids. V shed 5 bases, J shed 5 bases, and the junction held 12 bases outside the gene matches. The CDR3 loop is CASSPQGGRGGETQYF. The DNA for the CDR3 is TGTGCCAGCAGCCCGCAGGGCGGGAGGGGAGGGGAGACCCAGTACTTC. The complete variable domain, with remaining parts taken from reference TRBV11-3 and TRBJ2-5, reads EAGVVQSPRYKIIEKKQPVAFWCNPISGHNTLYWYLQNLGQGPELLIRYENEEAVDDSQLPKDRFSAERLKGVDSTLKIQPAELGDSAVYLCASSPQGGRGGETQYFGPGTRLLVL.

The sample holds a few counts of this clone. The chain is built from TRBV9 and TRBJ2-7; unclear D gene. Looked up from germline, CDR1 is SGDLS and CDR2 is YYNGEE. CDR3 length: 13 residues. V gave up 3 bases and J gave up 0 bases, with 7 bases separating them. The CDR3 DNA is TGTGCCAGCAGCGCCCTAAGCTCCTACGAGCAGTACTTC. Translated, it gives CASSALSSYEQYF.

The chain employs TRBV6-8 and TRBJ1-4, with D possibly TRBD1 on 5 matching bases. Germline values: CDR1 MNHGY, CDR2 SAAAGT. This CDR3 has 14 residues. The V gene lost 7 bases and the J gene lost 6 bases, with 15 bases spanning the gap. CDR3 amino acids: CASIFGGVDEKLFF. The CDR3, as DNA: TGTGCCAGCATCTTCGGGGGAGTGGATGAAAAACTGTTTTTT.

This clone appeared many times. The chain carries TRBV9 and TRBJ2-7, with 15 bases identical to TRBD2. The CDR3 sequence is 22 residues long. Germline V gene lookup returns CDR1 SGDLS and CDR2 YYNGEE. J was trimmed by 2 bases and V by 4 bases; bases with no gene match: 22. CDR3: CASSLFFAQGLAGGPKTYEQYF. CDR3 nucleotides: TGTGCCAGCAGCTTATTTTTTGCCCAAGGACTAGCGGGAGGGCCTAAGACCTACGAGCAGTACTTC.

The sample holds a few counts of this clone. V and J are TRBV19 and TRBJ2-1, with D possibly matching TRBD1 (6 bases). The CDR3 loop spans 15 amino acids. Germline V gene sequence: CDR1 LNHDA, CDR2 SQIVND (reference sequence). V lost 3 bases to trimming and J lost 8 bases, with 17 bases between them. DNA of the CDR3: TGTGCCAGTAGTATTGATAGGGGCGAGGGGGATGAGCAGTTCTTC. Translated: CASSIDRGEGDEQFF.

V and J are TRBV28 and TRBJ1-3; D gene uncertain. Germline V gene data show CDR1 as MDHEN and CDR2 as SYDVKM. The CDR3 runs to 14 residues. The V end lost 7 bases, the J end lost 2 bases, and 12 bases lay between the germline ends. This chain's CDR3 is CASISAEPGNTIYF. CDR3 coding DNA: TGTGCCAGCATCTCAGCGGAGCCTGGAAACACCATATATTTT.

V and J are TRBV5-1 and TRBJ2-3; 9 nucleotides line up with TRBD2. Germline CDR1 and CDR2: SGHRS and YFSETQ. CDR3 length equals 14 residues. V was pared by 4 bases and J by 6 bases, with 6 bases of the junction left unmatched. In DNA form, the CDR3 reads TGCGCCAGCAGCATAGGGACTAGCTCGGATACGCAGTATTTT. Translated, it gives CASSIGTSSDTQYF. Full variable domain (missing parts from reference TRBV5-1 and TRBJ2-3): KAGVTQTPRYLIKTRGQQVTLSCSPISGHRSVSWYQQTPGQGLQFLFEYFSETQRNKGNFPGRFSGRQFSNSRSEMNVSTLELGDSALYLCASSIGTSSDTQYFGPGTRLTVL.

This clone has a handful of counts. V gene TRBV7-6 combines with J gene TRBJ2-7; TRBD1 aligns across 7 bases. The germline gives CDR1 SGHVS, CDR2 FNYEAQ. The CDR3 is 14 amino acids. Trimming removed 6 bases from V and 0 bases from J; junction bases left unmatched: 5. CDR3 coding DNA: TGTGCCAGCAGGCACCGGGACAGCTCCTACGAGCAGTACTTC. As protein: CASRHRDSSYEQYF.

The rearrangement joins TRBV19 to TRBJ1-2; no clear D. Germline V gives CDR1 LNHDA, CDR2 SQIVND (reference sequence). V lost 5 bases and J lost 7, with 11 bases in between. The CDR3 is 12 amino acids. The chain's CDR3 is CASSPDWGGYTF. DNA of the CDR3: TGTGCCAGTAGTCCCGACTGGGGTGGCTACACCTTC.

This chain uses TRBV19 with TRBJ1-1; maybe TRBD1 (5 bases). CDR1 and CDR2 from the germline V gene are LNHDA and SQIVND (reference sequence). V lost 9 bases, J lost 10 bases, and 15 bases lay in between. The CDR3 extends over 11 amino acids. CDR3 coding DNA: TGTGCCAGCCGAGGGGTAGAGGGAGCTTTCTTT. It translates to CASRGVEGAFF.

This clone was counted once. This chain links TRBV14 with TRBJ2-2; D call uncertain. Trimming stripped 2 bases from V and 6 bases from J, with 4 bases between. CDR3 size: 12 residues. Germline CDR1 reads SGHDN; CDR2 reads FVKESK. The CDR3 DNA follows: TGTGCCAGCAGCCAATCCCCCGGGGAGCTGTTTTTT. It is translated as CASSQSPGELFF.

This clone has a count of ten or more. This rearrangement joins TRBV4-1 to TRBJ2-7; 11 bases match TRBD1. The CDR3 is 15 amino acids. With 0 bases clipped from V and 6 bases from J, the junction kept 4 bases outside the gene matches. The germline CDR1 and CDR2 sequences are MGHRA and YSYEKL. CDR3 in DNA: TGCGCCAGCAGCCAAGAAACTGGGACAGGGGGCGAGCAGTACTTC. It is translated as CASSQETGTGGEQYF.

This rearrangement joins TRBV6-8 to TRBJ2-7; the match to TRBD2 covers 12 bases. Trimming cost V 10 bases and J 7 bases; bases outside gene matches: 14. The CDR3 covers 15 residues. The germline V gene has CDR1 MNHGY and CDR2 SAAAGT. CDR3 bases: TGTGCCATCAGCCTGACTAGCGGGGGTCGGGGTGAGCAGTACTTC. Its translation is CAISLTSGGRGEQYF.

The V gene is TRBV11-3, the J gene TRBJ1-4, with D perhaps matching TRBD1 (5 bases). The CDR3 consists of 14 residues. V was cut by 5 bases and J by 5 bases, with 12 bases left in between. Germline CDR1 SGHNT, CDR2 YENEEA. Here the CDR3 DNA reads TGTGCCAGCAGCCCGGGACTCTTCAATGAAAAACTGTTTTTT. Its protein is CASSPGLFNEKLFF.

This clone was observed many times. The chain combines TRBV11-3 with TRBJ1-6; maybe TRBD1 (6 bases). The CDR3 covers 14 residues. Trimming left V 3 bases short and J 7 bases short, with 10 bases between. Germline V gives CDR1 SGHNT, CDR2 YENEEA. CDR3 nucleotides: TGTGCCAGCAGCTTGTGGCAGGGGAATTCACCCCTCCACTTT. Translating gives CASSLWQGNSPLHF.